This T cell receptor (beta chain) appears in the sequencing data of a study of identical twins. TCRdb recomputed calls from the 5' RACE reads with MiXCR, one row per CDR3 protein. The sample records 510,000 or so distinct CDR3 sequences, 15% being singletons. General study findings and limits: In cord blood, abundant beta clonotypes had fewer insertions; memory showed no trend. Twin pairs' shared out-of-frame alpha sequences were enriched in low generation probability. Not following the same donors, the study drew its conclusions from cross-sectional statistical analysis.

The CDR3 contains 15 residues. V gave up 6 bases and J gave up 5 bases, with 17 bases separating them. Comments on this clonotype: The target antigen is unknown.

Separately, the same data were catalogued under a study of yellow fever vaccine responses in identical twins.

The sequencing input was CD4+ T cells sorted from blood. The V gene is TRBV12-3 or TRBV12-4, the J gene TRBJ2-1; D perhaps matches TRBD1 (5 bases). This receptor was identified in a woman aged 18-30 years in good health. In nucleotides, the CDR3 is TGTGCCAGCAGCCCAGACGACAGACTGAACAATGAGCAGTTCTTC. Its translation is CASSPDDRLNNEQFF.